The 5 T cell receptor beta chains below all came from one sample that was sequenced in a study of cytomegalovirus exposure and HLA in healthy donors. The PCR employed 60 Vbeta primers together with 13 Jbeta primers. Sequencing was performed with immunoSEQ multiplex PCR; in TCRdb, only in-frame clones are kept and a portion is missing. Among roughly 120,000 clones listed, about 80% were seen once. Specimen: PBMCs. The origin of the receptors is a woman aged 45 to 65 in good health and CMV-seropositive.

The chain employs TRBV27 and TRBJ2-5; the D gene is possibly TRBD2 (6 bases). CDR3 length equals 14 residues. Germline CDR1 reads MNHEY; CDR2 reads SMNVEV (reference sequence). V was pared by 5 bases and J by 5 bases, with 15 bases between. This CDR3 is CASSLQGAGETQYF. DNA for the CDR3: TGTGCCAGCAGTCTCCAGGGCGCGGGGGAGACCCAGTACTTC.

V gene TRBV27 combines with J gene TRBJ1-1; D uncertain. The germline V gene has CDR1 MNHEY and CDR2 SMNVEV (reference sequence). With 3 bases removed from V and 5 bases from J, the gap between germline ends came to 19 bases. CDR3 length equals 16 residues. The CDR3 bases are TGTGCCAGCAGTTTCATCGGAGAAGGGAGGGAGACTGAAGCTTTCTTT. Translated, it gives CASSFIGEGRETEAFF.

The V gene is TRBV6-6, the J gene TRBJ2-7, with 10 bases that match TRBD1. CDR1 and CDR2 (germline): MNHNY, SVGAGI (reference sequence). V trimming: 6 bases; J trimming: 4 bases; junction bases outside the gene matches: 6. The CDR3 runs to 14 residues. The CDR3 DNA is TGTGCCAGCAGCCCGGGGGACAGGGGTTACGAGCAGTACTTC. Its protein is CASSPGDRGYEQYF.

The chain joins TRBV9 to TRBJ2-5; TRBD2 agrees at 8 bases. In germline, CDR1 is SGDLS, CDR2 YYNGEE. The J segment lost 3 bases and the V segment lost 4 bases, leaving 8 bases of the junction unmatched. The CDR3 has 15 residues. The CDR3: CASSPEGSGKETQYF. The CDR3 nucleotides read TGTGCCAGCAGCCCGGAGGGTAGCGGGAAAGAGACCCAGTACTTC. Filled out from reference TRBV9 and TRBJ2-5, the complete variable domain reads DSGVTQTPKHLITATGQRVTLRCSPRSGDLSVYWYQQSLDQGLQFLIQYYNGEERAKGNILERFSAQQFPDLHSELNLSSLELGDSALYFCASSPEGSGKETQYFGPGTRLLVL.

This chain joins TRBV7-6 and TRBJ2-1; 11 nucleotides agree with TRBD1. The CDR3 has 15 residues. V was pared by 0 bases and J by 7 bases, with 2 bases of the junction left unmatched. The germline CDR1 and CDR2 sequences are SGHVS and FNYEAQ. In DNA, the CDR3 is TGTGCCAGCAGCTTAGCCGGGACAGGGGGTAATGAGCAGTTCTTC. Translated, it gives CASSLAGTGGNEQFF.